This TCR beta chain was captured in a study of response to subunit inactivated influenza vaccine. Points on this clonotype: What it binds is unknown. The junction differs from germline at one of its ends, possibly a read error.

The study's findings and limits: The authors offered the suggestion that each seasonal influenza vaccination recruits few new T cells.

TCRdb redid the calling of the RT-PCR reads with MiXCR, one entry per CDR3 protein. The data hold hundreds of thousands of distinct CDR3 sequences, with over 10% observed a single time. The CDR3 consists of 16 residues. CDR1 is SGHAT, CDR2 FQNNGV, per germline. Specimen: PBMCs from blood, collected about 40 days after vaccination. The origin of this receptor is a man aged 50-60 years who received an inactivated influenza vaccine. The chain has TRBV11-2 and TRBJ2-7; TRBD1 might be the D (6 bases). The CDR3 nucleotides read TGTGCCAGCAGCTACTCATCCGGTACAGGGCCCTACGGGCAGTACTTC. Amino acid sequence: CASSYSSGTGPYGQYF.